The 13 T cell receptor beta chains given below trace back to one sample, sequenced in a study of shared clonotypes between healthy human individuals (dated by TCRdb to 2018 to 2020). CD8 naive samples were obtained by positive selection for CCR7 among CD45RO-negative cells, yielding a CD45RA+CCR7+ population from which TemRA cells were excluded. Library prep was done by the immunoSEQ multiplex PCR assay. The table comes from immuneACCESS by way of TCRdb, which keeps in-frame sequences with V and J called. Part of the clones is missing from these tables; in studies checked, under half for an unresolved V gene and the rest for unknown reasons. The sample profile shows around 2.1 million clones; 93% of them were found once. Roughly 1.7% of the sample lies in the top ten. The sequenced sample was naive CD8+ T cells from PBMCs. The meaning of the sample's cell subset or site label: CD45RA+CCR7+. The receptors come from a man aged 18 to 35 in good health. Some clones in this sample may be carry-over from other donors' samples.

DNA for the CDR3: TGTGCCAGCAGCTTAGGTCTATTGGAGGGCTTTATGAACACTGAAGCTTTCTTT. Its protein product is CASSLGLLEGFMNTEAFF. The chain uses TRBV7-3 and TRBJ1-1; no clear D. CDR3 length equals 18 residues. The V gene's germline CDR1 is SGHTA and CDR2 FQGTGA. Between the trimmed V and J ends, which lost 2 bases and 0 bases, there was a span of 19 bases.

This chain connects TRBV5-1 to TRBJ2-3; D may be TRBD2 (6 bases). V lost 3 bases and J lost 5, with 16 bases in between. CDR1 is SGHRS and CDR2 is YFSETQ in the germline V gene. The length of the CDR3 is 15 residues. The CDR3 region is CASSWNWRDIDTQYF. CDR3 DNA: TGCGCCAGCAGCTGGAACTGGCGGGATATAGATACGCAGTATTTT.

The chain employs TRBV7-9 and TRBJ2-1; D is perhaps TRBD2 (6 bases). This CDR3 spans 15 amino acids. V was clipped by 4 bases and J by 5 bases, with 15 bases between them. CDR1 and CDR2 (germline): SEHNR, FQNEAQ (reference sequence). In DNA form, the CDR3 reads TGTGCCAGCAGCTCTACTAGCTCACGGGACAATGAGCAGTTCTTC. It encodes CASSSTSSRDNEQFF.

The chain links TRBV5-1 to TRBJ1-2; D ambiguous. Germline assignment: CDR1 SGHRS and CDR2 YFSETQ. The CDR3 has 15 residues. The V gene lost 5 bases and the J gene lost 4 bases, with 18 bases spanning the gap. In nucleotides, the CDR3 is TGCGCCAGCAGACCGGACGTTACCCTTTTCTATGGCTACACCTTC. Translating gives CASRPDVTLFYGYTF.

This sequence joins TRBV11-3 and TRBJ2-6, with D tentatively TRBD1 or TRBD2 (6 bases each). The CDR3 covers 16 residues. V was clipped by 5 bases and J by 1 base, with 12 bases between them. Germline V lookup: CDR1 SGHNT, CDR2 YENEEA. CDR3 bases: TGTGCCAGCAGCAAAAAAGGGGGGTCTGGGGCCAACGTCCTGACTTTC. Its translation is CASSKKGGSGANVLTF.

The chain combines TRBV10-3 with TRBJ2-5; D may be TRBD2 (5 bases). Germline CDR1 reads ENHRY; CDR2 reads SYGVKD. V shed 0 bases and J shed 5 bases, with 10 bases lying between them. The CDR3 totals 14 residues. CDR3 in amino acids: CAISESRGSETQYF. CDR3 coding DNA: TGTGCCATCAGTGAGTCCCGGGGTTCCGAGACCCAGTACTTC.

The CDR3 sequence: CASSSRLPYNEQFF. In DNA form, the CDR3 reads TGTGCCAGCAGTTCCCGACTACCCTACAATGAGCAGTTCTTC. The J gene is TRBJ2-1, the V gene TRBV27; a possible D gene is TRBD2 (5 bases). Germline values: CDR1 MNHEY, CDR2 SMNVEV (reference sequence). The CDR3 extends over 14 amino acids. Trimming pared 4 bases from V and 2 bases from J, leaving 9 bases between.

On this clone itself: The same CDR3 arises from other DNA sequences in this sample as well. The chain uses TRBV6-5 and TRBJ2-7; 13 nucleotides line up with TRBD2. The CDR3 runs to 15 residues. Germline V CDR1 and CDR2: MNHEY, SVGAGI. J gave up 3 bases and V 6 bases, and 5 bases lay outside the gene matches. Here the CDR3 reads CASSPRTSGSYEQYF. In nucleotides, the CDR3 is TGTGCCAGCAGCCCCCGGACTAGCGGGAGCTACGAGCAGTACTTC.

This rearrangement joins TRBV15 to TRBJ2-7, with D possibly matching TRBD2 (5 bases). CDR1 is LNHNV, CDR2 YYDKDF, per germline (reference sequence). This CDR3 spans 16 amino acids. The V end lost 0 bases, the J end lost 3 bases, and 15 bases lay between the germline ends. The CDR3 DNA reads TGTGCCACCAGCAGAGATAGCGAGACACCCTACTACGAGCAGTACTTC. Translation: CATSRDSETPYYEQYF. Together with reference TRBV15 and TRBJ2-7, the CDR3 gives the full variable domain: DAMVIQNPRYQVTQFGKPVTLSCSQTLNHNVMYWYQQKSSQAPKLLFHYYDKDFNNEADTPDNFQSRRPNTSFCFLDIRSPGLGDTAMYLCATSRDSETPYYEQYFGPGTRLTVT.

The V and J genes are TRBV6-6 and TRBJ2-5, with 7 bases that match TRBD2. The germline gives CDR1 MNHNY, CDR2 SVGAGI (reference sequence). With 5 bases clipped from V and 4 bases from J, the junction kept 7 bases outside the gene matches. This CDR3 region has 14 residues. The CDR3 coding sequence is TGTGCCAGCAGTGGGGACCCGGGGGGAGAGACCCAGTACTTC. Translated, it gives CASSGDPGGETQYF.

The chain joins TRBV28 to TRBJ2-7; perhaps TRBD1 as D (5 bases). The V gene's germline CDR1 is MDHEN and CDR2 SYDVKM. The CDR3 runs 13 residues. V was clipped by 11 bases and J by 1 base, with 15 bases between them. The CDR3 coding sequence is TGTGCCCATTCAGGGTCCTCGTCCTACGAGCAGTACTTC. This translates into CAHSGSSSYEQYF.

This chain connects TRBV19 to TRBJ1-2, with a tentative D call TRBD1 (5 bases). Deletions cut 5 bases from V and 8 bases from J, with 21 bases between. Germline CDR1 is LNHDA and CDR2 is SQIVND (reference sequence). The CDR3 totals 15 residues. The CDR3 DNA reads as TGTGCCAGTAGTCCTTACCTCAGCAGGGTGAACGGCTACACCTTC. Amino acid sequence: CASSPYLSRVNGYTF.

With regard to this clone: Other DNA sequences in this specimen translate into the identical CDR3. V and J are TRBV9 and TRBJ2-3; D remains ambiguous. This CDR3 has 12 amino acids. V lost 2 bases and J lost 4, with 5 bases in between. Germline values: CDR1 SGDLS, CDR2 YYNGEE. In DNA, the CDR3 is TGTGCCAGCAGCGTGGGTTCAGATACGCAGTATTTT. It is translated as CASSVGSDTQYF.